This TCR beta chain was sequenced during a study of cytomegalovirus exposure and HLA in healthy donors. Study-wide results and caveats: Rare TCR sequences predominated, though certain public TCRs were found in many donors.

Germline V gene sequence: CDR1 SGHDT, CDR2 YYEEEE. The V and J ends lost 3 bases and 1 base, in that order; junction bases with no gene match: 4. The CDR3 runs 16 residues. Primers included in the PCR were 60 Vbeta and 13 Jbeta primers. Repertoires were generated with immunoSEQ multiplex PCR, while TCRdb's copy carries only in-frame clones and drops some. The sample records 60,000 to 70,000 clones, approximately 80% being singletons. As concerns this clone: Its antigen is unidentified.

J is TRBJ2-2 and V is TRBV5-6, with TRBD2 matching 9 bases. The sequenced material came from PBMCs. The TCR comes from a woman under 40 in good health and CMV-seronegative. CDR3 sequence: CASSYLLAGNTGELFF. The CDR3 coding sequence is TGTGCCAGCAGCTATCTACTAGCGGGGAACACCGGGGAGCTGTTTTTT.